Each of the 20 T cell receptor beta chains below was sequenced from the same sample in a study of breast tumors, draining lymph nodes, adjacent tissues. The lymph nodes were axillary draining lymph nodes from breast cancer patients. TCRdb itself ran the multiplex PCR reads through MiXCR, one entry per CDR3 protein. Here the sample spans some 170,000 distinct CDR3 sequences, 33% being singletons. Sequencing input: axillary lymph node tissue. The receptors originated from a female donor with breast cancer. Some clones in this sample may be carry-over from other donors' samples.

A word on this clonotype: The junction does not match germline at one end; this may be a read error. The chain couples TRBV10-3 to TRBJ2-7; perhaps TRBD1 as D (5 bases). Germline assignment: CDR1 ENHRY and CDR2 SYGVKD. The CDR3 length is 16 residues. The CDR3 region has the DNA TGTGCCAGCAGTTACTCCCCTTTCTCTGGGGCCGACGAGCAGTACTTC. Amino acids: CASSYSPFSGADEQYF.

This clonotype showed up many times. The chain joins TRBV29-1 to TRBJ2-5; tentatively, D is TRBD1 (7 bases). V lost 7 bases and J 5 bases, leaving 14 bases between the germline ends. Germline loops: CDR1 SQVTM, CDR2 ANQGSEA. The CDR3 is made up of 12 amino acids. CDR3 in DNA: TGCAGCGGACGCAGGGGGGTTGAGACCCAGTACTTC. Encoded protein: CSGRRGVETQYF.

V usage is TRBV20-1 and J usage is TRBJ2-1; 7 nucleotides align to TRBD1. J lost 8 bases, V lost 1 base, and 8 bases had no gene match. Germline loops: CDR1 DFQATT, CDR2 SNEGSKA (reference sequence). This CDR3 spans 14 amino acids. The CDR3 loop reads CSARALRGLDEQFF. For the CDR3, the DNA is TGCAGTGCTAGAGCCCTCAGGGGGTTGGATGAGCAGTTCTTC.

This clonotype was seen many times. This chain links TRBV18 with TRBJ2-3; 10 nucleotides match TRBD1. The length of the CDR3 is 16 residues. Unmatched junction bases numbered 5, after V lost 5 bases and J lost 0 bases. Germline V gene lookup returns CDR1 KGHSH and CDR2 LQKENI. CDR3 DNA sequence: TGTGCCAGCTCAGCGAGACAGGGGGCGAGCACAGATACGCAGTATTTT. This encodes CASSARQGASTDTQYF.

This clonotype was counted many times. The chain couples TRBV6-5 to TRBJ2-5; D ambiguous. V shed 0 bases and J shed 0 bases, with 8 bases lying between them. The CDR3 length is 15 residues. Germline CDR1 is MNHEY and CDR2 is SVGAGI. CDR3 amino acids: CASSYSSWYQETQYF. DNA of the CDR3: TGTGCCAGCAGTTACTCGAGCTGGTACCAAGAGACCCAGTACTTC.

The table lists this clonotype with many counts. This rearrangement joins TRBV27 to TRBJ2-3; D perhaps matches TRBD2 (5 bases). This CDR3 has 16 amino acids. Germline V CDR1 and CDR2: MNHEY, SMNVEV (reference sequence). The V and J ends lost 2 bases and 0 bases respectively, with 12 bases between them. The CDR3 region is CASSLGLARSTDTQYF. CDR3 sequence (DNA): TGTGCCAGCAGTTTAGGGCTAGCACGTAGCACAGATACGCAGTATTTT.

The table lists this clonotype with many counts. The genes are TRBV12-3 or TRBV12-4 and TRBJ2-3; 7 bases are shared with TRBD2. The CDR3 covers 15 residues. Germline trimming cut 4 bases from V and 6 bases from J; bases unmatched to any gene: 10. This CDR3 reads CASSSLKGGPDTQYF. CDR3 nucleotide sequence: TGTGCCAGCAGTTCCCTAAAGGGAGGGCCGGATACGCAGTATTTT.

The sample holds many counts of this clonotype. V usage is TRBV20-1 and J usage is TRBJ2-3; 9 positions agree with TRBD2. Germline CDR1 DFQATT, CDR2 SNEGSKA (reference sequence). J lost 2 bases, V lost 3 bases, and 12 bases had no gene match. The CDR3 consists of 17 residues. The CDR3 region is CSASSIQRGAFTDTQYF. In DNA form, the CDR3 reads TGCAGTGCTAGTTCCATACAGCGGGGGGCTTTCACAGATACGCAGTATTTT.

This clonotype was recorded at least ten times. CDR3 nucleotides: TGTGCCAGTAGACGCACGGACAGGGGACGGCAGCCCCAGCATTTT. It translates to CASRRTDRGRQPQHF. V usage is TRBV19 and J usage is TRBJ1-5; 9 bases are shared with TRBD1. V lost 6 bases and J lost 7; bases outside the gene matches: 10. This CDR3 comprises 15 residues. CDR1 and CDR2 from the germline V gene are LNHDA and SQIVND (reference sequence).

This clonotype was seen a few times. The CDR3 here is CASTGRLAKNIQYF. CDR3 in DNA: TGTGCCAGCACGGGGCGGCTAGCCAAAAACATTCAGTACTTC. V and J are TRBV12-3 or TRBV12-4 and TRBJ2-4, with D perhaps assigned TRBD1 or TRBD2 (5 bases each). The CDR3 contains 14 residues. With 7 bases removed from V and 0 bases from J, the gap between germline ends came to 10 bases.

This chain uses TRBV30 with TRBJ2-7; TRBD1 matches 8 bases. J gave up 5 bases and V 4 bases, and 13 bases lay outside the gene matches. Germline assignment: CDR1 GTSNPN and CDR2 SVGIG (reference sequence). This CDR3 region has 15 residues. CDR3 residues: CAWTPLRDRLDEQYF. CDR3 coding DNA: TGTGCCTGGACCCCCCTCCGGGACAGGTTGGACGAGCAGTACTTC. Variable domain in full (rest from reference TRBV30 and TRBJ2-7): SQTIHQWPATLVQPVGSPLSLECTVEGTSNPNLYWYRQAAGRGLQLLFYSVGIGQISSEVPQNLSASRPQDRQFILSSKKLLLSDSGFYLCAWTPLRDRLDEQYFGPGTRLTVT.

This clonotype was observed a handful of times. This chain links TRBV28 with TRBJ1-5, with TRBD1 matching 8 bases. V was clipped by 6 bases and J by 6 bases; unmatched bases: 10. This CDR3 has 15 residues. Germline V lookup: CDR1 MDHEN, CDR2 SYDVKM. CDR3 in amino acids: CASSLEDRGVQPQHF. In DNA, the CDR3 is TGTGCCAGCAGCTTGGAAGACAGGGGTGTTCAGCCCCAGCATTTT.

This clonotype appeared many times. V and J are TRBV6-1 and TRBJ1-6, with D perhaps TRBD1 (6 bases). V was clipped by 2 bases and J by 7 bases, with 15 bases between them. The CDR3 is 16 residues long. Germline V gene sequence: CDR1 MNHNS, CDR2 SASEGT. CDR3 nucleotide sequence: TGTGCCAGCAGTGAAAGCTCGACAGGAGGGAATTCACCCCTCCACTTT. Translating it yields CASSESSTGGNSPLHF.

Many counts were recorded for this clonotype. V and J are TRBV27 and TRBJ2-7, with TRBD1 matching over 9 bases. CDR1 and CDR2 from the germline V gene are MNHEY and SMNVEV (reference sequence). CDR3 size: 14 residues. Trimming took 2 bases from V and 3 from J; bases not matched to a gene: 2. CDR3 nucleotides: TGTGCCAGCAGTTTAGGGGACAGGGACTACGAGCAGTACTTC. It is translated as CASSLGDRDYEQYF.

The chain recombines TRBV7-6 with TRBJ1-3; 8 nucleotides agree with TRBD1. V lost 5 bases to trimming and J lost 3 bases; unmatched junction nucleotides: 6. The CDR3 is 15 amino acids. Germline lookup yields CDR1 SGHVS and CDR2 FNYEAQ. In DNA, the CDR3 is TGTGCCAGCAGCCCAGAGGACAGGGATGGAAACACCATATATTTT. Amino acid sequence: CASSPEDRDGNTIYF. The full variable domain, with the rest looked up from reference TRBV7-6 and TRBJ1-3, is GAGVSQSPRYKVTKRGQDVALRCDPISGHVSLYWYRQALGQGPEFLTYFNYEAQQDKSGLPNDRFSAERPEGSISTLTIQRTEQRDSAMYRCASSPEDRDGNTIYFGEGSWLTVV.

This clonotype has just one count. The CDR3 does not close with the conserved phenylalanine or tryptophan, likely indicating a read error. The genes are TRBV7-2 and TRBJ2-3, with 7 nucleotides matching TRBD1. The V gene's germline CDR1 is SGHTA and CDR2 FQGNSA. The CDR3 extends over 16 amino acids. In nucleotides, the CDR3 is TGTGCCAGCAACTTAACCAGGGACAGCCTCACAGATACGCAGTATTCT. Amino acids: CASNLTRDSLTDTQYS.

Here the CDR3 DNA reads TGTGCCAGCAGCGTAGAAGGGGGACCAAATTACCCCCTCCACTTT. It translates to CASSVEGGPNYPLHF. The chain carries TRBV7-2 and TRBJ1-6; tentatively, D is TRBD1 (6 bases). The V gene's germline CDR1 is SGHTA and CDR2 FQGNSA. Deletions cut 5 bases from V and 13 bases from J, with 21 bases between. This CDR3 is 15 amino acids long.

This clonotype showed up many times. The CDR3 sequence is CSARARPGYGYTF. For the CDR3, the DNA is TGCAGTGCTAGAGCAAGGCCAGGCTATGGCTACACCTTC. The chain uses TRBV20-1 and TRBJ1-2, with unresolved D. The V end was cut by 1 base, the J end by 4 bases, with 10 bases between. The CDR3 loop spans 13 amino acids. Germline values: CDR1 DFQATT, CDR2 SNEGSKA (reference sequence).

The chain combines TRBV7-3 with TRBJ2-1; 8 bases fit TRBD2. The germline V gene has CDR1 SGHTA and CDR2 FQGTGA. This CDR3 has 16 amino acids. The trim removed 4 bases at V and 8 bases at J, leaving 13 bases unmatched. The CDR3 DNA reads as TGTGCCAGCAGCTACCTAGCGGGCGGCTCCTGCGATGAGCAGTTCTTC. This gives the protein CASSYLAGGSCDEQFF.

Many counts were recorded for this clonotype. The rearrangement joins TRBV20-1 to TRBJ2-7; D is uncertain. CDR1 DFQATT and CDR2 SNEGSKA come from the germline V gene (reference sequence). The germline V and J ends were trimmed by 6 bases and 4 bases, with 10 bases remaining between them. The CDR3 spans 11 residues. Here the CDR3 reads CSAQPTYEQYF. CDR3 bases: TGCAGTGCCCAACCTACTTACGAGCAGTACTTC.